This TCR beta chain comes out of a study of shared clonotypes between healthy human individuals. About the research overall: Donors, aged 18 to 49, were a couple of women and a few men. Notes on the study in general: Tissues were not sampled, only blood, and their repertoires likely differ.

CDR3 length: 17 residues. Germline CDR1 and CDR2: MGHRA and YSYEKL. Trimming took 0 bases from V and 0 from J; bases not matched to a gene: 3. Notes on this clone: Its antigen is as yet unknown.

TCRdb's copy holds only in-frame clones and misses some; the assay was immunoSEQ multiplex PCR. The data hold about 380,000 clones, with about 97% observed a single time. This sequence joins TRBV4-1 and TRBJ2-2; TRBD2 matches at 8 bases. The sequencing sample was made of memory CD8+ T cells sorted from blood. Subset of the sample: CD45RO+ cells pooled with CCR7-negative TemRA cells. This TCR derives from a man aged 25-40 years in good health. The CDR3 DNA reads TGCGCCAGCAGCCAAGAAATGACTAGCGCGAACACCGGGGAGCTGTTTTTT. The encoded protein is CASSQEMTSANTGELFF.